The 27 T cell receptor beta chains below all came from one sample that was sequenced in a study of shared clonotypes between healthy human individuals. Profiled with immunoSEQ multiplex PCR; TCRdb holds only in-frame clones, not every one. In the table there are 1 million to 1.3 million clones, around 82% of which are singletons. Material: memory CD4+ T cells from PBMCs. Regarding subset: CD45RA-negative fraction. These receptors were taken from a man between 18 and 29 years old in good health. Some clones in this sample may be carry-over from other donors' samples.

The V and J genes are TRBV30 and TRBJ2-2; D is possibly TRBD2 (6 bases). The CDR3 runs to 13 residues. V lost 8 bases and J lost 2, with 12 bases in between. The germline CDR1 and CDR2 sequences are GTSNPN and SVGIG (reference sequence). The CDR3 nucleotides read TGTGCCGGGGGGACTGTTAACACCGGGGAGCTGTTTTTT. Translation: CAGGTVNTGELFF.

This clone was seen once. The chain combines TRBV2 with TRBJ2-2; D remains ambiguous. Trimming took 6 bases from V and 4 from J, leaving 15 bases between them. The germline CDR1 and CDR2 sequences are SNHLY and FYNNEI. The CDR3 is 15 residues long. The CDR3, as DNA: TGTGCCAGCAGGACCCAATTAAGCTCCACCGGGGAGCTGTTTTTT. It yields the protein CASRTQLSSTGELFF.

In this sample, this clone turned up a few times. V usage is TRBV6-1 and J usage is TRBJ2-3, with D perhaps matching TRBD1 (6 bases). The CDR3 consists of 15 residues. The germline V gene has CDR1 MNHNS and CDR2 SASEGT. V was shortened by 6 bases and J by 1 base, with 14 bases between the two germline ends. The CDR3 region has the DNA TGTGCCAGCAGAAAACAGGGCGGAGGCACAGATACGCAGTATTTT. Protein: CASRKQGGGTDTQYF.

The sample holds one count of this clone. V and J are TRBV28 and TRBJ1-2; 8 bases agree with TRBD1. J was trimmed by 3 bases and V by 3 bases; bases with no gene match: 6. The germline V gene has CDR1 MDHEN and CDR2 SYDVKM. This CDR3 is 15 amino acids long. CDR3 bases: TGTGCCAGCAGTTTGGCTACCAGGGGGCACTATGGCTACACCTTC. This translates into CASSLATRGHYGYTF.

In this sample, this clone turned up a few times. The chain links TRBV11-2 to TRBJ2-3; TRBD2 aligns across 14 bases. V shed 5 bases, J shed 2 bases, and the junction held 12 bases outside the gene matches. This CDR3 region has 19 residues. Germline V lookup: CDR1 SGHAT, CDR2 FQNNGV. CDR3 DNA: TGTGCCAGCAGCGCGGACACCAGACTAGCGGGAGGGGTCACAGATACGCAGTATTTT. Translating it yields CASSADTRLAGGVTDTQYF.

V is TRBV7-8 and J is TRBJ1-2, with a possible D match to TRBD1 (5 bases). The germline V gene encodes CDR1 SGHVS and CDR2 FQNEAQ. V dropped 1 base and J dropped 8 bases, with 20 bases sitting between them. The CDR3 contains 16 residues. The CDR3 reads CASSLVKVTQGGGYTF. The CDR3 region has the DNA TGTGCCAGCAGCTTAGTAAAAGTAACGCAGGGAGGCGGCTACACCTTC.

This clone was counted only a few times. The chain recombines TRBV30 with TRBJ1-4; D is possibly TRBD1 (6 bases). This CDR3 is 15 amino acids long. V was cut by 4 bases and J by 1 base, with 13 bases left in between. Germline V gene sequence: CDR1 GTSNPN, CDR2 SVGIG (reference sequence). The CDR3 DNA reads TGTGCCTGGAATAGGGACACACGAACTAATGAAAAACTGTTTTTT. It translates to CAWNRDTRTNEKLFF.

The rearrangement links TRBV14 to TRBJ2-7; 11 nucleotides match TRBD2. Unmatched junction bases numbered 11, after V lost 4 bases and J lost 3 bases. The CDR3 runs 17 residues. Germline CDR1 SGHDN, CDR2 FVKESK. The CDR3 loop is CASSRTPTSGSLYEQYF. The CDR3 nucleotides are TGTGCCAGCAGCCGGACCCCAACTAGCGGGAGCCTCTACGAGCAGTACTTC.

V and J are TRBV7-8 and TRBJ2-7; TRBD2 agrees at 8 bases. CDR1 is SGHVS, CDR2 FQNEAQ, per germline. The CDR3 is made up of 17 amino acids. Trimming cost V 3 bases and J 0 bases; bases outside gene matches: 10. The CDR3 spells CASSLGRGSGTSYEQYF. CDR3 sequence (DNA): TGTGCCAGCAGCTTGGGCCGGGGTAGCGGGACCTCCTACGAGCAGTACTTC.

The rearrangement joins TRBV30 to TRBJ2-1, with TRBD1 identical over 7 bases. Trimming took 6 bases from V and 0 from J; bases not matched to a gene: 5. CDR1 and CDR2 (germline): GTSNPN, SVGIG (reference sequence). The CDR3 extends over 14 amino acids. The chain's CDR3 is CACRDSRSYNEQFF. CDR3 nucleotides: TGTGCCTGCAGGGACAGTCGCTCCTACAATGAGCAGTTCTTC.

V and J are TRBV5-5 and TRBJ1-4, with 9 positions matching TRBD1. Germline V lookup: CDR1 SGHKS, CDR2 YYEKEE (reference sequence). The CDR3 is 14 residues long. With 4 bases clipped from V and 5 bases from J, the junction kept 3 bases outside the gene matches. The CDR3 nucleotides are TGTGCCAGCAGCCCCGGGACAGGGAATGAAAAACTGTTTTTT. This sequence encodes CASSPGTGNEKLFF.

This clone was seen only once. The V call is TRBV10-3, the J call TRBJ1-4, with D possibly being TRBD1 (5 bases). Germline V lookup: CDR1 ENHRY, CDR2 SYGVKD. Trimming took off 3 bases at V and 7 bases at J, with 15 bases between the two ends. The CDR3 covers 15 residues. This chain's CDR3 is CAISESKAGSEKLFF. CDR3 coding DNA: TGTGCCATCAGTGAATCCAAGGCAGGGAGTGAAAAACTGTTTTTT.

The chain carries TRBV30 and TRBJ1-5; D remains ambiguous. Germline V CDR1 and CDR2: GTSNPN, SVGIG (reference sequence). This CDR3 contains 15 residues. V lost 2 bases to trimming and J lost 4 bases, with 15 bases between them. In nucleotides, the CDR3 is TGTGCCTGGAGTCCAGAACTTGGGGAGAATCAGCCCCAGCATTTT. Translating it yields CAWSPELGENQPQHF.

V and J are TRBV28 and TRBJ1-6, with D possibly TRBD1 on 5 matching bases. The germline CDR1 and CDR2 sequences are MDHEN and SYDVKM. The CDR3 is 16 amino acids. V lost 8 bases to trimming and J lost 8 bases, with 22 bases between them. The CDR3 sequence is CASALGGGSGYSPLHF. CDR3 coding DNA: TGTGCCAGCGCCCTGGGTGGGGGGAGCGGTTATTCACCCCTCCACTTT.

The J gene is TRBJ2-5, the V gene TRBV29-1; 12 bases align to TRBD1. Germline assignment: CDR1 SQVTM and CDR2 ANQGSEA. Germline trimming cut 1 base from V and 2 bases from J; bases unmatched to any gene: 8. The CDR3 is 17 residues long. The CDR3 region is CSVEVAGTGGQQETQYF. For the CDR3, the DNA is TGCAGCGTTGAAGTGGCGGGGACAGGGGGCCAGCAAGAGACCCAGTACTTC.

This clone was seen repeatedly, ten times or more. The V call is TRBV28, the J call TRBJ1-2; TRBD1 matches 7 bases. CDR3 length equals 16 residues. CDR1 and CDR2 from the germline V gene are MDHEN and SYDVKM. V trimming: 5 bases; J trimming: 3 bases; junction bases outside the gene matches: 12. CDR3 nucleotide sequence: TGTGCCAGCAGTCTTCTTGAGGGGGCAAGTTACTATGGCTACACCTTC. Its translation is CASSLLEGASYYGYTF.

The rearrangement links TRBV7-2 to TRBJ2-2; the match to TRBD2 covers 8 bases. This CDR3 is 17 amino acids long. J lost 5 bases, V lost 1 base, and 9 bases had no gene match. The germline V gene encodes CDR1 SGHTA and CDR2 FQGNSA. Written as DNA, the CDR3 is TGTGCCAGCAGCTTAGGGGCCAGCGGGAGAAGTACCGGGGAGCTGTTTTTT. Translation: CASSLGASGRSTGELFF.

The rearrangement links TRBV2 to TRBJ2-7; 7 bases are a match to TRBD1. Germline-derived CDR1 and CDR2 are SNHLY and FYNNEI. The CDR3 sequence is 15 residues long. Germline trimming cut 5 bases from V and 1 base from J; bases unmatched to any gene: 8. CDR3 loop: CASSKTGALSYEQYF. In nucleotides, the CDR3 is TGTGCCAGCAGTAAAACAGGGGCCCTTTCCTACGAGCAGTACTTC.

This rearrangement joins TRBV5-1 to TRBJ1-2; TRBD1 is a possible D gene (5 bases). Germline V gene lookup returns CDR1 SGHRS and CDR2 YFSETQ. The CDR3 extends over 15 amino acids. Trimming pared 0 bases from V and 7 bases from J, leaving 16 bases between. CDR3 DNA sequence: TGCGCCAGCAGCTTGGAGGGCAGGGCGTTCGGTGGCTACACCTTC. This gives the protein CASSLEGRAFGGYTF.

As concerns this clone: Only one base separates this from a far larger clonotype, so it likely reflects a read error. The V call is TRBV30, the J call TRBJ2-7; D uncertain. Germline V gives CDR1 GTSNPN, CDR2 SVGIG (reference sequence). CDR3 length equals 13 residues. The V gene lost 4 bases and the J gene lost 0 bases, with 10 bases spanning the gap. Here the CDR3 DNA reads TGTGCCTGGACAGGCGGCAACTCCTACGAGCAGTACTTC. Residues: CAWTGGNSYEQYF.

V is TRBV9 and J is TRBJ2-7, with TRBD2 matching over 9 bases. The germline gives CDR1 SGDLS, CDR2 YYNGEE. The CDR3 spans 15 residues. V gave up 0 bases and J gave up 3 bases; unmatched junction bases: 4. CDR3 region: CASSVGASGIYEQYF. CDR3 coding DNA: TGTGCCAGCAGCGTAGGGGCTAGCGGGATCTACGAGCAGTACTTC.

V is TRBV21-1 and J is TRBJ2-7; the DNA was not used to check the table's D call, TRBD1. TRBV21-1 is noted as a pseudogene. The CDR3 is 15 amino acids. DNA for the CDR3: TGTGCCAGCAGCAAAGGGCAAGGGGGCTCCTACGAGCAGTACTTC. Its protein is CASSKGQGGSYEQYF.

The chain links TRBV6-1 to TRBJ1-2, with TRBD1 matching over 7 bases. CDR1 and CDR2 from the germline V gene are MNHNS and SASEGT. This CDR3 comprises 13 residues. J lost 6 bases, V lost 6 bases, and 7 bases had no gene match. The CDR3 DNA reads as TGTGCCAGCAGGGCACAGGGGTCGGATGGCTACACCTTC. Amino acid sequence: CASRAQGSDGYTF.

This sequence joins TRBV4-3 and TRBJ1-2; 9 bases align to TRBD1. From germline, CDR1 is LGHNA and CDR2 YSLEER. J was trimmed by 8 bases and V by 4 bases; bases with no gene match: 14. CDR3 length: 16 amino acids. The CDR3 loop reads CASSLGTGQRVGGYTF. For the CDR3, the DNA is TGCGCCAGCAGCCTCGGGACAGGGCAGCGAGTAGGAGGCTACACCTTC.

The chain joins TRBV28 to TRBJ2-6, with 11 bases matching TRBD2. Trimming cost V 6 bases and J 0 bases; bases outside gene matches: 1. The length of the CDR3 is 16 residues. Germline values: CDR1 MDHEN, CDR2 SYDVKM. The CDR3 here is CASRTSGNSGANVLTF. The DNA for the CDR3 is TGTGCCAGCAGGACTAGCGGGAACTCTGGGGCCAACGTCCTGACTTTC.

The genes are TRBV27 and TRBJ1-6; D unresolved. V was pared by 2 bases and J by 2 bases, with 10 bases between. Germline V gives CDR1 MNHEY, CDR2 SMNVEV (reference sequence). This CDR3 spans 16 amino acids. The CDR3 DNA reads as TGTGCCAGCAGTTTAGAAGGCCTGCCCTATAATTCACCCCTCCACTTT. Its protein is CASSLEGLPYNSPLHF.

This clone appeared a single time. This likely came from a read error, as a far larger clone is one base away. The sample has other DNA sequences that encode this CDR3 too. V usage is TRBV5-6 and J usage is TRBJ1-1, with 7 bases aligning to TRBD1. Germline CDR1 reads SGHDT; CDR2 reads YYEEEE. J gave up 4 bases and V 0 bases, and 0 bases lay outside the gene matches. The CDR3 is 13 amino acids. CDR3 protein: CASSLDRGTEAFF. The CDR3 nucleotides are TGTGCCAGCAGCTTGGACAGGGGCACTGAAGCTTTCTTT.